In this sample, the clone carrying this T cell receptor beta chain turned up many times. Its specificity is not known. RNA transcripts served as the template for amplifying TCR beta CDR3 regions. The primer set for the first-round RT-PCR of the TCR CDR3 was HTBI. One entry per CDR3 protein results from TCRdb running MiXCR on the multiplex PCR reads. The sample has fewer than 550,000 distinct CDR3 sequences; approximately 14% are singletons. This specimen belongs to a study of T cells in Graves' hyperthyroidism and ophthalmopathy. Study results and limitations: Among thyroid clonotypes expanded above 0.001, most also appeared in blood.

This CDR3 has 16 amino acids. Germline loops: CDR1 SGHTA, CDR2 FQGNSA. V was pared by 0 bases and J by 2 bases, with 4 bases of the junction left unmatched. The clonotype originates from a woman between 18 and 29 years old with Graves' hyperthyroidism. The sequenced material came from blood. V is TRBV7-2 and J is TRBJ2-7; 10 bases match TRBD2. In nucleotides, the CDR3 is TGTGCCAGCAGCTTAGCGGGACTAGCGCGACCCTACGAGCAGTACTTC. Translation: CASSLAGLARPYEQYF.